The 6 T cell receptor beta chains listed next were all sequenced from one sample in a study of blood T cell repertoires in COVID-19 (dated by TCRdb to 2019 to 2021). Library method: the immunoSEQ multiplex PCR assay. TCRdb carries this immuneACCESS record with in-frame sequences only. Its versions omit some clonotypes, under half of them owing to an unresolved V gene in the studies checked, with the rest unexplained. The sample data list some 26,000 clones, and roughly three quarters of these were observed just once. The ten largest make up approximately 41% of the sample. Source material: peripheral blood. These TCRs come from an older man with acute or convalescent COVID-19.

This clone was seen only once. The chain uses TRBV6-2 or TRBV6-3 and TRBJ1-5, with D perhaps TRBD1 (6 bases). The CDR3 runs to 15 residues. Deletions cut 3 bases from V and 6 bases from J, with 15 bases between. In germline, CDR1 is MNHEY, CDR2 SVGEGT. CDR3 residues: CASSYTGPTSQPQHF. CDR3 DNA sequence: TGTGCCAGCAGTTATACAGGGCCCACAAGTCAGCCCCAGCATTTT.

This chain connects TRBV7-2 to TRBJ2-2, with TRBD2 matching 9 bases. Losses at the gene ends were 5 bases for V and 5 bases for J; bases not matched to a gene: 6. This CDR3 has 15 residues. Germline V CDR1 and CDR2: SGHTA, FQGNSA. The CDR3 bases are TGTGCCAGCAGCCGGACTAGCGAGAAGACCGGGGAGCTGTTTTTT. Translation gives CASSRTSEKTGELFF.

The chain combines TRBV2 with TRBJ2-3, with D possibly matching TRBD1 (5 bases). V was clipped by 8 bases and J by 1 base, with 13 bases between them. CDR1 is SNHLY and CDR2 is FYNNEI in the germline V gene. CDR3 length: 14 amino acids. The CDR3 here is CASFKGSGTDTQYF. The CDR3 DNA is TGTGCCAGCTTCAAGGGGTCGGGCACAGATACGCAGTATTTT. Filled out from reference TRBV2 and TRBJ2-3, the complete variable domain reads EPEVTQTPSHQVTQMGQEVILRCVPISNHLYFYWYRQILGQKVEFLVSFYNNEISEKSEIFDDQFSVERPDGSNFTLKIRSTKLEDSAMYFCASFKGSGTDTQYFGPGTRLTVL.

A few counts support this clone. The chain links TRBV27 to TRBJ2-1; a possible D gene is TRBD2 (6 bases). The CDR3 has 15 amino acids. The V and J ends lost 2 bases and 2 bases respectively, with 10 bases between them. Germline values: CDR1 MNHEY, CDR2 SMNVEV (reference sequence). The CDR3 sequence is CASSLGAGPYNEQFF. The CDR3 DNA follows: TGTGCCAGCAGTTTAGGGGCGGGGCCCTACAATGAGCAGTTCTTC.

The chain links TRBV20-1 to TRBJ2-7; 8 bases match TRBD2. CDR3 length equals 16 residues. Germline V CDR1 and CDR2: DFQATT, SNEGSKA (reference sequence). The V segment lost 3 bases and the J segment 2 bases; nucleotides outside the gene matches: 12. CDR3 loop: CSASLLAEEVAYEQYF. The CDR3 nucleotides are TGCAGTGCTAGTTTACTAGCGGAGGAGGTTGCCTACGAGCAGTACTTC.

The chain has TRBV9 and TRBJ1-6; maybe TRBD1 (5 bases). Germline-derived CDR1 and CDR2 are SGDLS and YYNGEE. The CDR3 runs to 14 residues. Trimming pared 3 bases from V and 8 bases from J, leaving 12 bases between. CDR3 in DNA: TGTGCCAGCAGCGGGGGGGAAAGAGATTCACCCCTCCACTTT. It specifies CASSGGERDSPLHF.